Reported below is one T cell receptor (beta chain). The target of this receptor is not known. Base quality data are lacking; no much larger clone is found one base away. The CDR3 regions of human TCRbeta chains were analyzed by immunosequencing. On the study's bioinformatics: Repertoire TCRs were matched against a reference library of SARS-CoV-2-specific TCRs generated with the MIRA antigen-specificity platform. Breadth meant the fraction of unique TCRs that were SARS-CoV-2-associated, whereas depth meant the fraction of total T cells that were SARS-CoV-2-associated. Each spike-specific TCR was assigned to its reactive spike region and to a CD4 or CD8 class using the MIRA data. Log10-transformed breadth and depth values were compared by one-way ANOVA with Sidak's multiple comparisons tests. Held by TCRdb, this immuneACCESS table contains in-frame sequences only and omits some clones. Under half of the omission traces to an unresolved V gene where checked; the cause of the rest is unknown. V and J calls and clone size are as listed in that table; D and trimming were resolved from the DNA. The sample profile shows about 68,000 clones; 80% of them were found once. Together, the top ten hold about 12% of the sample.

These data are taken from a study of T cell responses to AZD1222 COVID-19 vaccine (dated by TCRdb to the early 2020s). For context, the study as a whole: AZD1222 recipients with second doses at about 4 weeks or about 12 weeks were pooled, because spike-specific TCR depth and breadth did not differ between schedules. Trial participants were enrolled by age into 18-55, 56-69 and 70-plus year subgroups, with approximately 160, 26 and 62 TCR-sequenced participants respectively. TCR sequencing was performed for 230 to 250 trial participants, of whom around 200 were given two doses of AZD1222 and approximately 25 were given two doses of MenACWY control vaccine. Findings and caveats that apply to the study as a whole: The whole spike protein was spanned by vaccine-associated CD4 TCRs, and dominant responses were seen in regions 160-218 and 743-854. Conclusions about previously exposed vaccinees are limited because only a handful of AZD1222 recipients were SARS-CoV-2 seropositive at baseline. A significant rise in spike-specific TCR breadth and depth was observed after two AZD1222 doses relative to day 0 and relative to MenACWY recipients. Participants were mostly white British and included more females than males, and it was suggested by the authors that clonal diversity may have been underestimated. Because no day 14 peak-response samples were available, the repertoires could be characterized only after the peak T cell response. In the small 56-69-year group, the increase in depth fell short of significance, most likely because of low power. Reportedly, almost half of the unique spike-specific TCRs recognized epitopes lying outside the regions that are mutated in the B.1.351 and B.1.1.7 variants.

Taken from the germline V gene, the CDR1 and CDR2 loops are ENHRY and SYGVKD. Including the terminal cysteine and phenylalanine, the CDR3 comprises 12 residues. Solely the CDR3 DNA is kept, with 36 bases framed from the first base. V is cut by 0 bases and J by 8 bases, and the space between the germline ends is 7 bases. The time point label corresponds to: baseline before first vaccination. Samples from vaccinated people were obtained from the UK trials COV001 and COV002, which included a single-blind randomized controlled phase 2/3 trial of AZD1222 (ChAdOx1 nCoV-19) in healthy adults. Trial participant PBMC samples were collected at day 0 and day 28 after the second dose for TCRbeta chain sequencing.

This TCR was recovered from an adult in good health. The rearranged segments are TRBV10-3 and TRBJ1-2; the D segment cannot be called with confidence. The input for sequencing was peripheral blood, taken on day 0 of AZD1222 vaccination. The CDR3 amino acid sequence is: CAISESSLGYTF. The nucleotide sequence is TGTGCCATCAGTGAGTCGAGTTTGGGCTACACCTTC.